Reported below is one T cell receptor beta chain. This clone was recorded a few times. Its antigen has not been determined. There are no base qualities to consult, and no much larger clone falls within one base. Another Seattle source contributed samples from volunteer blood donors who had recovered from COVID-19. The collaborating institutions used their own protocols to collect whole blood in K2EDTA tubes. Collaborator samples were shipped for TCRbeta analysis as frozen whole blood, isolated PBMCs, or DNA extracted from either sample type. These data belong to a study of blood T cell repertoires in COVID-19 (dated by TCRdb to 2018 to 2021). Some background on the complete study: The collaborator samples originated in the United States, Italy and Spain and spanned the acute and convalescent phases of COVID-19. The material from the prospective study consisted of cDNA or gDNA derived from T cells, B-cell-depleted T cells, or PBMCs. A de-identified subject ID, COVID-19 status, age in years and sex were almost always included in the sample metadata. The samples were drawn from the first 160 participants of the ongoing ImmuneRACE study and from 950 to 1,500 subjects provided by 6 global collaborators. Where available, HLA class I and class II types were taken from metadata supplied by the sample provider and were not determined by assay-based typing. The repertoires were released in a freely available public database meant as a resource for research on the immune response to SARS-CoV-2. Subjects who had been exposed to COVID-19, were actively infected with it, or had recovered from it provided the deeply sampled blood TCRbeta repertoires that made up the dataset.

The immunoSEQ Assay, a bias-controlled multiplex PCR, was used to amplify TCRbeta CDR3 regions from genomic DNA. The source study handled its data this way. The number of nucleated cells in each sample was estimated by amplification of reference gene primers within the assay. To quantify the absolute abundance of each unique TCRbeta CDR3 rearrangement, sequence reads were collapsed and filtered. For each sample, productive Simpson clonality was calculated as the square root of Simpson's diversity index across productive rearrangements. The table was pulled from immuneACCESS by TCRdb, which kept in-frame rearrangements only. Such tables lose some clones; where checked, under half of the loss comes from unresolved V genes, and the rest has no known cause. V and J calls plus clone size are reproduced from that table; the DNA served to infer D and trimming. This sample lists more than 250,000 clones; about 86% were detected once. Together, the top ten hold approximately 2.2% of the sample.

Beyond this particular receptor, the publication reports: The quantity of clinical and demographic metadata differed by source and by participant and was supplied without curation.

Counted from cysteine to phenylalanine, this CDR3 has 15 amino acids. Just CDR3 DNA is preserved here, 45 bases in frame from base 1. CDR1 is given as LGHNA and CDR2 as YSLEER, both from the germline V gene. V and J are trimmed by 3 bases and 7 bases, and the gene matches miss 8 bases of the junction. The TCR sequence derives from a woman in her thirties who had recovered from COVID-19. The specimen sequenced was peripheral blood. The chain joins TRBV4-3 to TRBJ1-5, with 8 junctional bases fitting TRBD1. This receptor carries the CDR3 CASSQRQGAEQPQHF. The bases read TGCGCCAGCAGCCAGCGGCAGGGGGCTGAGCAGCCCCAGCATTTT.